The 2 T cell receptor beta chains presented below share a single source sample, sequenced in a study of blood T cell repertoires in COVID-19. Data came from immunoSEQ multiplex PCR; TCRdb stores just in-frame clones and leaves some out. This sample has over 50,000 clones, with 88% found just once. The sample consisted of peripheral blood. These receptors came from a human donor in a cohort sampled during active COVID-19.

V usage is TRBV18 and J usage is TRBJ2-2; D not resolved. V lost 1 base and J lost 1, with 4 bases in between. Germline V gene lookup returns CDR1 KGHSH and CDR2 LQKENI. The CDR3 extends over 14 amino acids. CDR3 nucleotide sequence: TGTGCCAGCTCACCACTACAGAACACCGGGGAGCTGTTTTTT. Translating gives CASSPLQNTGELFF.

The V gene is TRBV28, the J gene TRBJ2-3, with a possible D match to TRBD2 (6 bases). V gave up 6 bases and J gave up 1 base, with 17 bases separating them. Per germline, CDR1 MDHEN and CDR2 SYDVKM. The CDR3 loop spans 16 amino acids. For the CDR3, the DNA is TGTGCCAGCAGGCTCTTGGATAGCGGAGGCACAGATACGCAGTATTTT. Translating it yields CASRLLDSGGTDTQYF.